These 13 T cell receptor beta chains were sequenced from one sample in a study of Graves' ophthalmopathy and Graves' hyperthyroidism (dated by TCRdb to the late 2010s). Data came from an Illumina HiSeq 2000. For repertoire sequencing, TCR beta CDR3 regions were amplified from RNA transcripts. The first round of RT-PCR was done with HTBI primers and the Qiagen OneStep RT-PCR kit, and was followed by a second round of multiplex PCR, then size selection and purification. TCRdb trimmed public reads at Q25 via fastp, called clones via MiXCR and kept in-frame beta chains. Every CDR3 protein is listed once, alongside the most common genes and DNA of its rows. Within this sample are some 250,000 distinct CDR3 sequences, with 45% of them counted one time only. Less than 50% of the sample is in the top ten clones. The sample consisted of peripheral blood. The source of these receptors is an adult man with Graves' ophthalmopathy.

This clonotype was picked up a small number of times. This rearrangement joins TRBV7-9 to TRBJ1-2; 9 bases match TRBD1. The length of the CDR3 is 16 residues. Germline CDR1 SEHNR, CDR2 FQNEAQ (reference sequence). Trimming took 5 bases from V and 0 from J; bases not matched to a gene: 7. The DNA of the CDR3 is TGTGCCAGCAGCCATACAGGGGGCCAATCTAACTATGGCTACACCTTC. The encoded protein is CASSHTGGQSNYGYTF.

CDR3 coding DNA: TGTGCCATCAGTGAGGCAGGGACGGGCTACACCTTC. Amino acids: CAISEAGTGYTF. The chain links TRBV10-3 to TRBJ1-2, with D maybe TRBD1 (5 bases). V was cut by 2 bases and J by 8 bases, with 9 bases left in between. Germline V gives CDR1 ENHRY, CDR2 SYGVKD. The CDR3 runs to 12 residues.

The chain links TRBV12-3 or TRBV12-4 to TRBJ2-7; D gene ambiguous. With 5 bases removed from V and 3 bases from J, the gap between germline ends came to 11 bases. This CDR3 region has 13 residues. CDR3 in amino acids: CASSEVDFYEQYF. CDR3 nucleotides: TGTGCCAGCAGTGAAGTCGATTTCTACGAGCAGTACTTC.

This clonotype was seen ten or more times. The V gene is TRBV15, the J gene TRBJ1-4; 11 bases are a match to TRBD1. Germline CDR1 LNHNV, CDR2 YYDKDF (reference sequence). The V and J ends lost 5 bases and 8 bases, in that order; junction bases with no gene match: 4. The CDR3 totals 14 residues. The CDR3 sequence is CATSGGTGGEKLFF. DNA for the CDR3: TGTGCCACCAGCGGGGGGACAGGGGGAGAAAAACTGTTTTTT.

In its sample, this clonotype was seen many times. The chain recombines TRBV2 with TRBJ1-2; 9 nucleotides line up with TRBD1. J gave up 4 bases and V 3 bases, and 9 bases lay outside the gene matches. The CDR3 contains 16 residues. Germline V gives CDR1 SNHLY, CDR2 FYNNEI. The CDR3 region has the DNA TGTGCCAGCAGTGACCCCACCGGGACAGGGATCTATGGCTACACCTTC. It is translated as CASSDPTGTGIYGYTF.

The V and J genes are TRBV2 and TRBJ2-7; D is uncertain. Germline CDR1 reads SNHLY; CDR2 reads FYNNEI. With 6 bases removed from V and 4 bases from J, the gap between germline ends came to 10 bases. CDR3 length equals 12 residues. CDR3 nucleotides: TGTGCCAGCAGGGCCGACTGGTACGAGCAGTACTTC. Protein: CASRADWYEQYF.

The rearrangement joins TRBV24-1 to TRBJ2-6; 8 nucleotides match TRBD1. This CDR3 spans 16 amino acids. Looked up from germline, CDR1 is KGHDR and CDR2 is SFDVKD. The V gene end was trimmed by 4 bases and the J gene end by 4 bases; junction bases not matched to a gene: 5. CDR3 protein: CATSDSTGVGANVLTF. CDR3 nucleotide sequence: TGTGCCACCAGTGACTCGACAGGGGTCGGGGCCAACGTCCTGACTTTC.

J is TRBJ2-5 and V is TRBV29-1; unclear D gene. The CDR3 extends over 13 amino acids. Germline V gene sequence: CDR1 SQVTM, CDR2 ANQGSEA. The V end was cut by 8 bases, the J end by 5 bases, with 18 bases between. The CDR3 loop reads CSSYGSSLETQYF. CDR3 nucleotide sequence: TGCAGCAGTTACGGGTCCTCGTTGGAGACCCAGTACTTC.

V usage is TRBV12-3 or TRBV12-4 and J usage is TRBJ1-5, with TRBD1 matching over 12 bases. There are 16 residues in the CDR3. The junction had 7 bases not matched to a gene; V was cut back by 3 bases and J by 7 bases. The CDR3 loop reads CASSLEGTGGRQPQHF. DNA of the CDR3: TGTGCCAGCAGTTTGGAGGGGACAGGGGGCAGGCAGCCCCAGCATTTT.

CDR3 nucleotide sequence: TGTGCCAGCAGATCACCGGGACAGCAAGAGACCCAGTACTTC. This gives the protein CASRSPGQQETQYF. The chain has TRBV6-2 or TRBV6-3 and TRBJ2-5, with 7 positions matching TRBD1. The CDR3 has 14 amino acids. V trimming: 6 bases; J trimming: 2 bases; junction bases outside the gene matches: 6. CDR1 and CDR2 from the germline V gene are MNHEY and SVGEGT.

This chain joins TRBV20-1 and TRBJ1-4; TRBD1 might be the D (5 bases). The CDR3 contains 13 residues. The ends were cut back, 0 bases at V and 8 bases at J, with 10 bases in the middle. From germline, CDR1 is DFQATT and CDR2 SNEGSKA (reference sequence). CDR3 amino acids: CSARDRGVEKLFF. The CDR3 DNA follows: TGCAGTGCTAGAGATAGGGGAGTAGAAAAACTGTTTTTT.

The chain links TRBV7-2 to TRBJ2-5; tentatively, D is TRBD1 or TRBD2 (5 bases each). The ends were cut back, 5 bases at V and 5 bases at J, with 12 bases in the middle. Germline lookup yields CDR1 SGHTA and CDR2 FQGNSA. The CDR3 sequence is 13 residues long. The CDR3 region is CASSGGRGETQYF. The CDR3 DNA is TGTGCCAGCAGCGGAGGTAGGGGCGAGACCCAGTACTTC.

V usage is TRBV2 and J usage is TRBJ2-3; D unresolved. CDR3 size: 11 residues. V dropped 3 bases and J dropped 8 bases, with 6 bases sitting between them. Germline loops: CDR1 SNHLY, CDR2 FYNNEI. The CDR3 DNA follows: TGTGCCAGCAGTGAGACCGGTACGCAGTATTTT. This sequence encodes CASSETGTQYF.